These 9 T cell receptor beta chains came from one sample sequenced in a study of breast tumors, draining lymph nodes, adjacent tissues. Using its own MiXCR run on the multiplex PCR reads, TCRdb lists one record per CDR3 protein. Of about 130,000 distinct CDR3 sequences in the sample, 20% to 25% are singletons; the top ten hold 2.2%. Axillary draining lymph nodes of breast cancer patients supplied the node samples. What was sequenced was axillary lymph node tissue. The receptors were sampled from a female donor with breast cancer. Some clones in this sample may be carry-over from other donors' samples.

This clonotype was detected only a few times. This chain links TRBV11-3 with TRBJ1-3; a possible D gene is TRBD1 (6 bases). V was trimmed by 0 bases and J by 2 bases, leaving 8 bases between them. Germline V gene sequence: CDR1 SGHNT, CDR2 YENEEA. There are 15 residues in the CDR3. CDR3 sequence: CASSLEWGPGNTIYF. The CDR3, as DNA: TGTGCCAGCAGCTTAGAATGGGGGCCTGGAAACACCATATATTTT.

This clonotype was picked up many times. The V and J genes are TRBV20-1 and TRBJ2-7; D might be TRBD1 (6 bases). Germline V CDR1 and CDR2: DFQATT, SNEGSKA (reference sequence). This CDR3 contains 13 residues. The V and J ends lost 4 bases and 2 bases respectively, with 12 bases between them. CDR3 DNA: TGCAGTGCTACCGGGACAAAGACCTACGAGCAGTACTTC. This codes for CSATGTKTYEQYF.

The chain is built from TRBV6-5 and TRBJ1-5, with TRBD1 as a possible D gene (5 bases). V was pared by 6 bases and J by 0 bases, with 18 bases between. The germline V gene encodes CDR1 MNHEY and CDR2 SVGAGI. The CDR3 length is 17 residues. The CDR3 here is CASSPQGTAFSNQPQHF. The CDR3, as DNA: TGTGCCAGCAGCCCCCAGGGTACCGCCTTTAGCAATCAGCCCCAGCATTTT.

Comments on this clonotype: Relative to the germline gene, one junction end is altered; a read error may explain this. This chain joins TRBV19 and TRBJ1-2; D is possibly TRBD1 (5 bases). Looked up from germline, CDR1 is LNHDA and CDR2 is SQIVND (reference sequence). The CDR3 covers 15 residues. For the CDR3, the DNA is TGTGCCAGTAGTCCCAGCCAGGGCCCTAACTATGGCTACGCCTTC. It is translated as CASSPSQGPNYGYAF.

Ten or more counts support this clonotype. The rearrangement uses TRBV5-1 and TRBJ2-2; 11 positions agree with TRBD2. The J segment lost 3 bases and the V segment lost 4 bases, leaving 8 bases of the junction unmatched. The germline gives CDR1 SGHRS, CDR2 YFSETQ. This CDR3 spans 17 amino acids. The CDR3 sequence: CASSPLSGRVDTGELFF. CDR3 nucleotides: TGCGCCAGCAGCCCCCTTAGCGGGAGGGTTGACACCGGGGAGCTGTTTTTT.

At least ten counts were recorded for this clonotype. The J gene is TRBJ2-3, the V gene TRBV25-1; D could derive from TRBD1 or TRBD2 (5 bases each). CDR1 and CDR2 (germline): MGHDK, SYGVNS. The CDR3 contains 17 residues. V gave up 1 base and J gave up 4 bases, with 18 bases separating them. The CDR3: CASSESSPGGWADTQYF. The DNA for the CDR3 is TGTGCCAGCAGTGAATCGTCGCCTGGGGGTTGGGCAGATACGCAGTATTTT.

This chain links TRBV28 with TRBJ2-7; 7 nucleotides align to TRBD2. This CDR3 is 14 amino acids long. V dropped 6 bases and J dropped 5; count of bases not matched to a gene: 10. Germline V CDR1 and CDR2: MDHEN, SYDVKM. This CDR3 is CASSPKLAPNEQYF. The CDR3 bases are TGTGCCAGCAGCCCTAAACTAGCGCCCAACGAGCAGTACTTC.

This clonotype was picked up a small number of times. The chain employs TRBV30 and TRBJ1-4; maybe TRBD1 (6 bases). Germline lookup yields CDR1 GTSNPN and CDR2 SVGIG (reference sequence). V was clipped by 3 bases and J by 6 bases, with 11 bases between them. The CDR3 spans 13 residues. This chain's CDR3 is CAWSRGRDEKLFF. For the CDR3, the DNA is TGTGCCTGGAGCAGGGGAAGGGATGAAAAACTGTTTTTT.

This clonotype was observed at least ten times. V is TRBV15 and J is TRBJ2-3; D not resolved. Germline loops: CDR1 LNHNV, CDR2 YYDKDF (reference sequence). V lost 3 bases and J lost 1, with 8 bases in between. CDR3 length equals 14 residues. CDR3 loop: CATSSVLGTDTQYF. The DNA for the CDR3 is TGTGCCACCAGCAGTGTTCTAGGCACAGATACGCAGTATTTT.